The 6 T cell receptor beta chains in this list originate from one sample, sequenced in a study of blood T cell repertoires in COVID-19. Sequenced by immunoSEQ multiplex PCR; TCRdb stores in-frame clones only, minus some. The table includes more than 200,000 clones, roughly 88% detected once. Sample: peripheral blood. These receptors all stem from a man older than 75 with acute or convalescent COVID-19.

CDR3 nucleotides: TGTGCCAGCTCACCCCTTCCACAGGGGGCCGGTGAAAAACTGTTTTTT. Translating it yields CASSPLPQGAGEKLFF. V is TRBV18 and J is TRBJ1-4; 9 bases are shared with TRBD1. CDR3 length: 16 amino acids. V trimming: 3 bases; J trimming: 7 bases; junction bases outside the gene matches: 9. CDR1 is KGHSH, CDR2 LQKENI, per germline.

As concerns this clone: Other DNA sequences from this sample encode an identical CDR3 as well. This sequence joins TRBV7-6 and TRBJ2-7; 13 nucleotides match TRBD2. The CDR3 has 15 amino acids. V was clipped by 5 bases and J by 3 bases; unmatched bases: 4. Germline loops: CDR1 SGHVS, CDR2 FNYEAQ. The CDR3 nucleotides are TGTGCCAGCAGCCCAAGGACTAGCGGGGGCTACGAGCAGTACTTC. The encoded protein is CASSPRTSGGYEQYF.

This clone was picked up a small number of times. CDR3 amino acids: CASSLDTNTGELFF. The CDR3 DNA follows: TGTGCCAGCAGCCTCGACACGAACACCGGGGAGCTGTTTTTT. The chain recombines TRBV7-3 with TRBJ2-2; D gene uncertain. Germline CDR1 SGHTA, CDR2 FQGTGA. The CDR3 spans 14 residues. V shed 5 bases and J shed 0 bases, with 7 bases lying between them.

The chain uses TRBV28 and TRBJ1-2; TRBD1 matches 8 bases. The trim removed 2 bases at V and 4 bases at J, leaving 6 bases unmatched. Germline CDR1 reads MDHEN; CDR2 reads SYDVKM. The CDR3 contains 15 residues. CDR3 region: CASSLIGTGVYGYTF. The CDR3 DNA follows: TGTGCCAGCAGTTTAATTGGGACAGGCGTCTATGGCTACACCTTC.

V is TRBV3-1 (or the pseudogene TRBV3-2) and J is TRBJ1-5; weak D call: TRBD1 (6 bases). CDR1 and CDR2 (germline): LGHDT, YNNKEL (reference sequence). The CDR3 totals 15 residues. V lost 6 bases, J lost 2 bases, and 14 bases lay in between. The CDR3 region has the DNA TGTGCCAGCAGACAGACAGGTGAGGGCAATCAGCCCCAGCATTTT. It yields the protein CASRQTGEGNQPQHF.

The V gene is TRBV3-1 (or the pseudogene TRBV3-2), the J gene TRBJ2-2, with D possibly matching TRBD2 (6 bases). Between the trimmed V and J ends, which lost 4 bases and 2 bases, there was a span of 11 bases. The CDR3 totals 15 residues. CDR1 is LGHDT and CDR2 is YNNKEL in the germline V gene (reference sequence). CDR3 sequence: CASSPGTFNTGELFF. The CDR3 nucleotides are TGTGCCAGCAGCCCCGGGACTTTCAACACCGGGGAGCTGTTTTTT.